This TCR beta chain was found in a study of post-analysis software for immune sequencing data. Study-wide background: Patients with relapsing-remitting, secondary progressive and progressive-relapsing multiple sclerosis courses were all represented.

cDNA libraries for TCR beta contained unique molecular identifiers. Around 500,000 cDNA molecules came from around 1 to 9.1 million T cells. TCRdb processed the PCR reads anew with MiXCR; each CDR3 protein has one entry. The table records roughly 800,000 distinct CDR3 sequences, 53% of them present only once. The CDR3 sequence is 12 residues long. After removal of 7 bases from V and 3 bases from J, the junction contained 2 bases not matched to a gene. Germline CDR1 SQVTM, CDR2 ANQGSEA. Worth noting for this clonotype: Its specificity is not known.

Study conclusions and caveats: A significant reduction in normalized Chao1 diversity was observed in multiple sclerosis patients versus controls. Comparison of patients with controls showed a handful of TRBV segments more frequent in patients, TRBV5-6, TRBV5-1 and TRBV20-1 among them. Pronounced co-clustering by F measure was evident among identically batched samples.

The chain has TRBV29-1 and TRBJ1-4; 7 nucleotides agree with TRBD1. This receptor was obtained from a girl aged 10 to 17 with multiple sclerosis. Sequenced sample: blood. The CDR3 region has the DNA TGCAGCGCTCAGGGGGCTAATGAAAAACTGTTTTTT. This gives the protein CSAQGANEKLFF. The full variable domain, its missing parts supplied by reference TRBV29-1 and TRBJ1-4, is SAVISQKPSRDICQRGTSLTIQCQVDSQVTMMFWYRQQPGQSLTLIATANQGSEATYESGFVIDKFPISRPNLTFSTLTVSNMSPEDSSIYLCSAQGANEKLFFGSGTQLSVL.